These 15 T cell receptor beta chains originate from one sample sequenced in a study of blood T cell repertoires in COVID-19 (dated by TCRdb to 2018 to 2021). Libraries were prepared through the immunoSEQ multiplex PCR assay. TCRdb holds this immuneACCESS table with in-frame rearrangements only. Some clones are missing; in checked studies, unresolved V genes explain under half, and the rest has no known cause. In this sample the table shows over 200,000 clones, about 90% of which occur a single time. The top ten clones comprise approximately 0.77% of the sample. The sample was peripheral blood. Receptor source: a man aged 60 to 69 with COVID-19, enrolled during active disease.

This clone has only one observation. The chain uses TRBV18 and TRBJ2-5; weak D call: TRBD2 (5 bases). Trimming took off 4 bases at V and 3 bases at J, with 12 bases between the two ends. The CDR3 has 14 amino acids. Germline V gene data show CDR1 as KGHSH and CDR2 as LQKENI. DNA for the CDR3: TGTGCCAGCTCACGGTTTGAGACTAAAGAGACCCAGTACTTC. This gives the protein CASSRFETKETQYF.

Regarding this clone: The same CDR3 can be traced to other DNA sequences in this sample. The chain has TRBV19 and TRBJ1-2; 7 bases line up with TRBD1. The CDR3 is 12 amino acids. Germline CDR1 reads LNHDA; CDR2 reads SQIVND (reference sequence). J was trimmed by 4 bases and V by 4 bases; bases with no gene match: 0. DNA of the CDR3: TGTGCCAGTAGTAGACAGGGCTATGGCTACACCTTC. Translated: CASSRQGYGYTF.

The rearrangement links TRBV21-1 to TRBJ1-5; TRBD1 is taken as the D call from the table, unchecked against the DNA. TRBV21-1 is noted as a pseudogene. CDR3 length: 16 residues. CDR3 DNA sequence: TGTGCCAGCAGCAAAGGGGACAGGGCCCCGTGGTGGCCCCAGCATTTT. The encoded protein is CASSKGDRAPWWPQHF.

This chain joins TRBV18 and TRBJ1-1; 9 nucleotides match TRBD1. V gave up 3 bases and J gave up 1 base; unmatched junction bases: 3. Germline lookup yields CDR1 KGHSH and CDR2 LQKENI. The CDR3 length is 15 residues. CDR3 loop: CASSPTGGENTEAFF. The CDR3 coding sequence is TGTGCCAGCTCACCCACAGGGGGCGAGAACACTGAAGCTTTCTTT.

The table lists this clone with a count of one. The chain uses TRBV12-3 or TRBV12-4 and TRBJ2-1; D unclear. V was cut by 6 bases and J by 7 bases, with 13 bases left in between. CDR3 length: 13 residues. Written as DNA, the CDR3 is TGTGCCAGCAGCGGAGCGCTTAGGAATGAGCAGTTCTTC. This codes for CASSGALRNEQFF.

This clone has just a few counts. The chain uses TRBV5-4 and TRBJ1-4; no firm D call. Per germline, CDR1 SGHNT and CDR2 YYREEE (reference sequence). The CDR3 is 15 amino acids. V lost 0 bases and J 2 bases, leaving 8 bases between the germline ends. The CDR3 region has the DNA TGTGCCAGCAGCTTGGGGTCGGAGACTAATGAAAAACTGTTTTTT. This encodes CASSLGSETNEKLFF.

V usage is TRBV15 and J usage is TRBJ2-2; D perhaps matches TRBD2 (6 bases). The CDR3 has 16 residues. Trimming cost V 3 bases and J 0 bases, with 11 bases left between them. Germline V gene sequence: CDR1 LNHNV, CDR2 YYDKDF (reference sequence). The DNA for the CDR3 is TGTGCCACCAGCAGCCCCATAGCGGCGAACACCGGGGAGCTGTTTTTT. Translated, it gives CATSSPIAANTGELFF.

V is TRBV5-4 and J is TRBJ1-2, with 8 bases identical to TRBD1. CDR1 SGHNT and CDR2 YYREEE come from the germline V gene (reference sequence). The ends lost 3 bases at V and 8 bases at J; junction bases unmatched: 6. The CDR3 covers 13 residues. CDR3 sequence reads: CASSSDRVGGYTF. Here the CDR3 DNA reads TGTGCCAGCAGCTCGGACAGGGTAGGGGGCTACACCTTC.

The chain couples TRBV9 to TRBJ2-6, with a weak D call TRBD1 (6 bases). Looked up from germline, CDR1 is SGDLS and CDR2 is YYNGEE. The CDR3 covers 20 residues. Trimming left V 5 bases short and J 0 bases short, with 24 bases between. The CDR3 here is CASSPLGQETGLSGANVLTF. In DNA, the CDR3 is TGTGCCAGCAGTCCTTTGGGGCAGGAGACAGGCCTCTCTGGGGCCAACGTCCTGACTTTC. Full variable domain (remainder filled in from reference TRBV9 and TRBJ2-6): DSGVTQTPKHLITATGQRVTLRCSPRSGDLSVYWYQQSLDQGLQFLIQYYNGEERAKGNILERFSAQQFPDLHSELNLSSLELGDSALYFCASSPLGQETGLSGANVLTFGAGSRLTVL.

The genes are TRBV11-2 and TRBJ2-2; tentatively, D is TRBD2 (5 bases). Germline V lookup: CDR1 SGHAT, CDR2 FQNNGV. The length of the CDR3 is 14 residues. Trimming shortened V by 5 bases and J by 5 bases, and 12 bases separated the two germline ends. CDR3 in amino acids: CASSAAGGTGELFF. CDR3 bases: TGTGCCAGCAGCGCGGCGGGTGGAACCGGGGAGCTGTTTTTT.

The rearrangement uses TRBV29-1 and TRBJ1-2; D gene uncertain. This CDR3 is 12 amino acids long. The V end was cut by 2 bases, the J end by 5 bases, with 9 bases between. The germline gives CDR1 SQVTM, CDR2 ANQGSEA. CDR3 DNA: TGCAGCGTTGAAAGATCGGGTTATGGCTACACCTTC. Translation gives CSVERSGYGYTF.

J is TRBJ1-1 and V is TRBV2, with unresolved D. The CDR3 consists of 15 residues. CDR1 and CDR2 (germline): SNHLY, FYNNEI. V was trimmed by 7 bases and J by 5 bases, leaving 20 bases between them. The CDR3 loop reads CASTYKVDPGTEAFF. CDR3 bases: TGTGCCAGCACCTATAAGGTTGACCCCGGGACTGAAGCTTTCTTT.

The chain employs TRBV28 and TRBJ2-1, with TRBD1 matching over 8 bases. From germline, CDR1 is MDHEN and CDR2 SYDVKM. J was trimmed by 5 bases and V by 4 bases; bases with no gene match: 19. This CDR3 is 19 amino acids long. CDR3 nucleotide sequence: TGTGCCAGCAGTTCTCGGACAGGGCGGACAACCGTACTAAACAATGAGCAGTTCTTC. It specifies CASSSRTGRTTVLNNEQFF.

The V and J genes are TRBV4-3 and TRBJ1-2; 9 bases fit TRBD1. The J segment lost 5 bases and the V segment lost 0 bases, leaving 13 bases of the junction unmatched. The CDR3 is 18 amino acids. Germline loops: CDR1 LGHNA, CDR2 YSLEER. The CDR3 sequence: CASSQDPALAGQGYGYTF. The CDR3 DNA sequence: TGCGCCAGCAGCCAAGACCCAGCTCTTGCGGGACAGGGTTATGGCTACACCTTC.

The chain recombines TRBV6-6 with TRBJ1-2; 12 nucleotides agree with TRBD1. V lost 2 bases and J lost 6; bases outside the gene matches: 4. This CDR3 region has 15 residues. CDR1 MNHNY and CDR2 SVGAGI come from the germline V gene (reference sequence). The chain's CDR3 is CASSYRDRGQDGYTF. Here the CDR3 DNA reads TGTGCCAGCAGTTACCGGGACAGGGGGCAGGATGGCTACACCTTC.